The 14 T cell receptor beta chains below were found in one sample sequenced in a study of T cell repertoires in cytomegalovirus infection (dated by TCRdb to about 2019). This sample was sequenced with an Illumina HiSeq 1500. TCRdb trimmed the raw reads at Q25, called clones with MiXCR and kept productive beta chains. Rows merge per CDR3 protein into single entries with the most common DNA and genes. In all, the sample holds around 130,000 distinct CDR3 sequences, and roughly a quarter of those were seen once. 34% of the sample is held by the ten biggest clonotypes. These receptors lack a known antigen. The material sequenced was PBMCs, sequenced either directly or after in vitro stimulation (not recorded which). Source of these receptors: a human donor in good health (CMV status not recorded). Some clones in this sample may be carry-over from other donors' samples.

This clonotype was seen only a few times. The gene calls are TRBV7-6 and TRBJ2-1, with 12 bases fitting TRBD2. Germline CDR1 and CDR2: SGHVS and FNYEAQ. J lost 4 bases, V lost 5 bases, and 18 bases had no gene match. There are 20 residues in the CDR3. The CDR3 coding sequence is TGTGCCAGCAGCAGTCGGACAGCAGGACTAGCGGGACCATCATACAATGAGCAGTTCTTC. It specifies CASSSRTAGLAGPSYNEQFF. The whole variable domain, filled in from reference TRBV7-6 and TRBJ2-1, reads GAGVSQSPRYKVTKRGQDVALRCDPISGHVSLYWYRQALGQGPEFLTYFNYEAQQDKSGLPNDRFSAERPEGSISTLTIQRTEQRDSAMYRCASSSRTAGLAGPSYNEQFFGPGTRLTVL.

This clonotype came up a few times. This chain uses TRBV19 with TRBJ2-3; D possibly corresponds to TRBD2 (6 bases). The length of the CDR3 is 20 residues. Germline CDR1 is LNHDA and CDR2 is SQIVND (reference sequence). V lost 0 bases and J 0 bases, leaving 22 bases between the germline ends. The CDR3 sequence: CASSIDLGGSGASSTDTQYF. Written as DNA, the CDR3 is TGTGCCAGTAGTATAGATCTAGGCGGTAGCGGAGCGTCAAGCACAGATACGCAGTATTTT.

J is TRBJ1-3 and V is TRBV7-9; 7 positions agree with TRBD1. V shed 5 bases, J shed 8 bases, and the junction held 12 bases outside the gene matches. CDR3 length: 15 amino acids. The germline V gene has CDR1 SEHNR and CDR2 FQNEAQ (reference sequence). The CDR3 sequence: CASSRDSSRRDTIYF. CDR3 coding DNA: TGTGCCAGCAGCCGGGACAGTTCACGGCGGGACACCATATATTTT.

The gene calls are TRBV30 and TRBJ1-2; unclear D gene. CDR1 and CDR2 from the germline V gene are GTSNPN and SVGIG (reference sequence). The CDR3 consists of 14 residues. V was cut by 0 bases and J by 6 bases, with 14 bases left in between. The CDR3 DNA reads as TGTGCCTGGAGTGTTGGAACGGCGGGGAATGGCTACACCTTC. Translating gives CAWSVGTAGNGYTF. Full variable domain (remainder filled in from reference TRBV30 and TRBJ1-2): SQTIHQWPATLVQPVGSPLSLECTVEGTSNPNLYWYRQAAGRGLQLLFYSVGIGQISSEVPQNLSASRPQDRQFILSSKKLLLSDSGFYLCAWSVGTAGNGYTFGSGTRLTVV.

The rearrangement joins TRBV7-2 to TRBJ2-7; 7 bases are a match to TRBD1. This CDR3 region has 14 residues. Per germline, CDR1 SGHTA and CDR2 FQGNSA. Trimming at V came to 5 bases and at J to 3 bases, leaving 7 bases not matched to a gene. The CDR3 DNA reads as TGTGCCAGCAGCCTAGGGGACAGTATCTACGAGCAGTACTTC. Translating it yields CASSLGDSIYEQYF.

The CDR3 here is CASYAAGYAYEQYF. The DNA for the CDR3 is TGTGCCAGCTATGCCGCGGGATACGCCTACGAGCAGTACTTC. This sequence joins TRBV28 and TRBJ2-7; possible D gene TRBD2, 6 bases. Germline assignment: CDR1 MDHEN and CDR2 SYDVKM. Trimming took off 8 bases at V and 2 bases at J, with 16 bases between the two ends. The CDR3 covers 14 residues.

This clonotype appeared a few times. The chain has TRBV12-3 or TRBV12-4 and TRBJ2-3; 7 bases are shared with TRBD2. The V gene end was trimmed by 3 bases and the J gene end by 0 bases; junction bases not matched to a gene: 3. The CDR3 consists of 15 residues. CDR3 in amino acids: CASSFLAVSTDTQYF. CDR3 DNA sequence: TGTGCCAGCAGTTTTCTAGCGGTCAGCACAGATACGCAGTATTTT.

The V gene is TRBV7-9, the J gene TRBJ2-5, with 7 bases that match TRBD1. The V gene end was trimmed by 5 bases and the J gene end by 3 bases; junction bases not matched to a gene: 6. Per germline, CDR1 SEHNR and CDR2 FQNEAQ (reference sequence). The CDR3 runs 14 residues. In DNA form, the CDR3 reads TGTGCCAGCAGCCCAAAGGACAGGAAAGAGACCCAGTACTTC. Translating it yields CASSPKDRKETQYF.

This clonotype has a count of ten or more. V usage is TRBV7-2 and J usage is TRBJ1-3; no clear D gene. The germline gives CDR1 SGHTA, CDR2 FQGNSA. The CDR3 spans 14 residues. The V gene lost 3 bases and the J gene lost 4 bases, with 10 bases spanning the gap. DNA of the CDR3: TGTGCCAGCAGCTTTACGGATTTAGGAAACACCATATATTTT. It translates to CASSFTDLGNTIYF. Full variable domain (rest looked up from reference TRBV7-2 and TRBJ1-3): GAGVSQSPSNKVTEKGKDVELRCDPISGHTALYWYRQSLGQGLEFLIYFQGNSAPDKSGLPSDRFSAERTGGSVSTLTIQRTQQEDSAVYLCASSFTDLGNTIYFGEGSWLTVV.

This clonotype was recorded a few times. This chain uses TRBV6-5 with TRBJ2-1, with 7 bases lining up with TRBD2. V gave up 5 bases and J gave up 6 bases; unmatched junction bases: 10. Germline lookup yields CDR1 MNHEY and CDR2 SVGAGI. The CDR3 is 15 residues long. Here the CDR3 reads CASSPRGLVGNEQFF. As DNA, the CDR3 is TGTGCCAGCAGTCCCCGCGGACTAGTGGGCAATGAGCAGTTCTTC.

V and J are TRBV19 and TRBJ1-3; TRBD1 is a possible D gene (6 bases). Germline CDR1 reads LNHDA; CDR2 reads SQIVND (reference sequence). The CDR3 is made up of 16 amino acids. V lost 4 bases and J 1 base, leaving 14 bases between the germline ends. The CDR3 nucleotides read TGTGCCAGTAGTACAACAGGGATGGGATCTGGAAACACCATATATTTT. It codes for CASSTTGMGSGNTIYF.

This clonotype came up many times. The rearrangement uses TRBV7-2 and TRBJ2-1; D possibly corresponds to TRBD2 (6 bases). Germline V lookup: CDR1 SGHTA, CDR2 FQGNSA. The CDR3 contains 19 residues. V was shortened by 5 bases and J by 1 base, with 24 bases between the two germline ends. The CDR3 region is CASSVPWRSREKSYNEQFF. The DNA for the CDR3 is TGTGCCAGCAGCGTCCCCTGGAGAAGTCGGGAGAAGTCCTACAATGAGCAGTTCTTC.

This clonotype was counted at least ten times. V gene TRBV6-1 combines with J gene TRBJ2-1; TRBD2 matches 9 bases. CDR3 size: 16 residues. Germline V gene sequence: CDR1 MNHNS, CDR2 SASEGT. V lost 3 bases to trimming and J lost 6 bases; unmatched junction nucleotides: 9. As DNA, the CDR3 is TGTGCCAGCAGTGACCTCCGGACTAGCGTGGCCAATGAGCAGTTCTTC. Protein product: CASSDLRTSVANEQFF.

This sequence joins TRBV20-1 and TRBJ2-1; D is undetermined. This CDR3 region has 11 residues. V was clipped by 7 bases and J by 6 bases, with 10 bases between them. Germline V gives CDR1 DFQATT, CDR2 SNEGSKA (reference sequence). CDR3 protein: CSVWPGNEQFF. CDR3 nucleotides: TGCAGTGTTTGGCCGGGCAATGAGCAGTTCTTC.